The 8 T cell receptor beta chains below all came from one sample that was sequenced in a study of shared clonotypes between healthy human individuals. CD45RO-negative, CCR7-positively selected cells formed the naive CD8 fraction, excluding terminally differentiated effector memory CD45RA+ cells. Assay used: immunoSEQ multiplex PCR; TCRdb lists only in-frame clones, some missing. The repertoire includes approximately 810,000 clones, about 92% of them detected once, and nearly 25% sits in the top ten. The specimen was naive CD8+ T cells sorted from blood. These receptors all stem from a man aged 30-40 years in good health.

This rearrangement joins TRBV9 to TRBJ1-5, with TRBD1 matching 7 bases. The CDR3 is 14 amino acids. The J segment lost 6 bases and the V segment lost 0 bases, leaving 3 bases of the junction unmatched. From germline, CDR1 is SGDLS and CDR2 YYNGEE. CDR3: CASSVEAGGQPQHF. The CDR3 nucleotides are TGTGCCAGCAGCGTAGAGGCAGGGGGTCAGCCCCAGCATTTT.

The J gene is TRBJ2-2, the V gene TRBV15; D call uncertain. V dropped 2 bases and J dropped 9 bases, with 10 bases sitting between them. The CDR3 spans 13 residues. Germline lookup yields CDR1 LNHNV and CDR2 YYDKDF (reference sequence). The CDR3 DNA reads TGTGCCACCAGCAGATCGCGTCCCCGGGAGCTGTTTTTT. Translation gives CATSRSRPRELFF.

The chain uses TRBV5-1 and TRBJ2-1; 10 nucleotides match TRBD2. The V and J ends lost 3 bases and 4 bases, in that order; junction bases with no gene match: 7. The CDR3 is made up of 16 amino acids. Germline CDR1 and CDR2: SGHRS and YFSETQ. CDR3 bases: TGCGCCAGCAGCTGGGACGGACTAGCGGCATACAATGAGCAGTTCTTC. Its protein is CASSWDGLAAYNEQFF.

The chain is built from TRBV11-2 and TRBJ2-7; TRBD2 matches at 13 bases. V gave up 1 base and J gave up 9 bases; unmatched junction bases: 6. This CDR3 region has 15 residues. Germline V CDR1 and CDR2: SGHAT, FQNNGV. Here the CDR3 DNA reads TGTGCCAGCAGCTTAGGTGGGACTAGCGGGACGCCGCAGTACTTC. It is translated as CASSLGGTSGTPQYF.

This rearrangement joins TRBV5-1 to TRBJ2-7; 8 bases match TRBD1. The V gene's germline CDR1 is SGHRS and CDR2 YFSETQ. This CDR3 has 15 amino acids. V lost 0 bases to trimming and J lost 5 bases; unmatched junction nucleotides: 7. The CDR3 region has the DNA TGCGCCAGCAGCTTGGCCTTGACAGGGGTTGACGAGCAGTACTTC. This encodes CASSLALTGVDEQYF.

A note on this clone: This sample includes further DNA sequences coding for the same CDR3. The chain links TRBV27 to TRBJ2-5; D gene unclear. There are 14 residues in the CDR3. V gave up 2 bases and J gave up 5 bases, with 12 bases separating them. Germline CDR1 MNHEY, CDR2 SMNVEV (reference sequence). DNA of the CDR3: TGTGCCAGCAGTTTACTCGGGTCTTCGGAGACCCAGTACTTC. This sequence encodes CASSLLGSSETQYF.

V and J are TRBV4-2 and TRBJ2-2; D ambiguous. V gave up 0 bases and J gave up 2 bases, with 16 bases separating them. CDR1 is LGHNA, CDR2 YNFKEQ, per germline. The CDR3 is made up of 18 amino acids. The CDR3 sequence: CASSQDPVWQTNTGELFF. The CDR3 DNA reads TGTGCCAGCAGCCAAGATCCCGTTTGGCAGACTAACACCGGGGAGCTGTTTTTT.

The rearrangement uses TRBV7-2 and TRBJ2-7, with 8 bases fitting TRBD2. Germline lookup yields CDR1 SGHTA and CDR2 FQGNSA. After removal of 5 bases from V and 4 bases from J, the junction contained 10 bases not matched to a gene. The CDR3 runs to 15 residues. Here the CDR3 DNA reads TGTGCCAGCAGCGAAGACGGGACTAGTTATTACGAGCAGTACTTC. Its translation: CASSEDGTSYYEQYF.